This T cell receptor beta chain comes out of a study of siplizumab effects on memory and regulatory T cells. The length of the CDR3 is 17 residues. CDR1 and CDR2 from the germline V gene are SEHNR and FQNEAQ (reference sequence). J was trimmed by 7 bases and V by 0 bases; bases with no gene match: 9. This table comes from immunoSEQ multiplex PCR, and its TCRdb copy is limited to in-frame clones, with some not included. The data contain 100,000 to 110,000 clones, 80% to 95% of them singletons. This sequence originates from a human donor in good health. The chain carries TRBV7-9 and TRBJ2-1, with TRBD2 matching 10 bases. The specimen was CD4+ T cells sorted from blood. This CDR3 reads CASSLALLAGASNEQFF. CDR3 DNA: TGTGCCAGCAGCTTAGCACTTCTAGCGGGGGCGTCGAATGAGCAGTTCTTC.